The sequence of this T cell receptor (beta chain) was determined in a study of cytomegalovirus exposure and HLA in healthy donors. Study outcomes and limitations: Common viral pathogens (according to a later analysis) appeared linked to several of the most significant clusters. With high specificity and sensitivity, the classifier reportedly diagnosed cytomegalovirus status. Previous analysis showed most TCR beta V segments were productive about 87% or about 30% of the time.

Use of 60 Vbeta and 13 Jbeta primers characterized the PCR. Sequencing used immunoSEQ multiplex PCR; TCRdb keeps in-frame clones, though not all of them. Altogether over 150,000 clones are present, roughly two thirds being singletons, with the ten largest covering around 4.5%. On this clone itself: Its antigen is still unknown.

Sequenced sample: PBMCs. The receptor's source is a woman under 30 in good health and CMV-seropositive.

CDR3 bases: TGTGCCAGAAGTGGTGCGGGCCGACAGGGAGATTGCGACATTCAGTACTTC. Protein sequence: CARSGAGRQGDCDIQYF. The rearrangement joins TRBV9 to TRBJ2-4; TRBD1 aligns across 7 bases. Germline loops: CDR1 SGDLS, CDR2 YYNGEE. Germline trimming cut 8 bases from V and 8 bases from J; bases unmatched to any gene: 22. The CDR3 has 17 amino acids.